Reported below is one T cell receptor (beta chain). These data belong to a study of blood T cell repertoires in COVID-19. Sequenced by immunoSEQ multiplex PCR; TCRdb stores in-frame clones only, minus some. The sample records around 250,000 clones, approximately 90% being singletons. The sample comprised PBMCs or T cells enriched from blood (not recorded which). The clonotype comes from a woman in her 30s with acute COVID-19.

Written as DNA, the CDR3 is TGTGCCAGCAGGGAGCGGGGCGTGAACACCGGGGAGCTGTTTTTT. Protein: CASRERGVNTGELFF. V and J are TRBV6-5 and TRBJ2-2; TRBD2 aligns across 7 bases. This CDR3 region has 15 residues. V lost 6 bases, J lost 1 base, and 5 bases stayed unmatched. Germline V gives CDR1 MNHEY, CDR2 SVGAGI.